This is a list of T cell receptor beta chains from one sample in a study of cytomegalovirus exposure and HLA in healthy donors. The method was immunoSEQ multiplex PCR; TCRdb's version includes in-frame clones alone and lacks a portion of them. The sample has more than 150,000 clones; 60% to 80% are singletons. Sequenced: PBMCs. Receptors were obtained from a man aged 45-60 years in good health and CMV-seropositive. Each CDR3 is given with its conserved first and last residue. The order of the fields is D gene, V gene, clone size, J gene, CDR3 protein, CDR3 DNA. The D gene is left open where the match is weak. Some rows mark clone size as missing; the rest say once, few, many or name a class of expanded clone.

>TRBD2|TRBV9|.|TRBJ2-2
CASSVRGANTGELFF
TGTGCCAGCAGCGTACGGGGGGCGAACACCGGGGAGCTGTTTTTT
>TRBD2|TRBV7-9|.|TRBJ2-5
CASSRHSGGYGQETQYF
TGTGCCAGCAGCCGTCACAGCGGGGGGTACGGCCAAGAGACCCAGTACTTC
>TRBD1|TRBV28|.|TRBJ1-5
CASSLTRDRASRGNQPQHF
TGTGCCAGCAGTTTGACCCGGGACAGGGCTTCACGAGGCAATCAGCCCCAGCATTTT
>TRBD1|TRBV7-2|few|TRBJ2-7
CASSPNQGAGEQYF
TGTGCCAGCAGCCCAAACCAGGGGGCAGGCGAGCAGTACTTC
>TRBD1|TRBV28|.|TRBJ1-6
CASSFGDSYNSPLHF
TGTGCCAGCAGTTTCGGGGACAGCTATAATTCACCCCTCCACTTT
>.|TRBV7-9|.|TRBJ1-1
CASSRAGAGQGAFF
TGTGCCAGCAGCCGGGCGGGGGCCGGTCAGGGGGCTTTCTTT
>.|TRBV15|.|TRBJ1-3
CATSRPGGSGNTIYF
TGTGCCACCAGCAGACCCGGCGGATCTGGAAACACCATATATTTT
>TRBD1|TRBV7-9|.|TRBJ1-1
CASSLVALQGIGGYAEAFF
TGTGCCAGCAGCTTAGTTGCGCTACAGGGGATCGGCGGGTACGCTGAAGCTTTCTTT
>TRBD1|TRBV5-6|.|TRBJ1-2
CASSLGTGANHYGYTF
TGTGCCAGCAGCCTAGGGACAGGGGCTAATCACTATGGCTACACCTTC
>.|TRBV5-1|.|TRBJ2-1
CASSLRDGGTNEQFF
TGCGCCAGCAGCCTCCGGGACGGGGGAACAAATGAGCAGTTCTTC
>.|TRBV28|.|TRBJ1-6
CASSGNGQLIPLHF
TGTGCCAGCAGTGGAAACGGACAGCTGATTCCCCTCCACTTT
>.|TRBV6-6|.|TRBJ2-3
CASNVPGTDTQYF
TGTGCCAGCAACGTCCCGGGAACAGATACGCAGTATTTT
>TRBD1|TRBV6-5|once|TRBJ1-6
CASKTGINSPLHF
TGTGCCAGCAAGACAGGGATAAATTCACCCCTCCACTTT
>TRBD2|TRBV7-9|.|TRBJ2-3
CASSSGPQSGGALDTQYF
TGTGCCAGCAGCTCCGGACCACAAAGCGGGGGGGCCTTAGATACGCAGTATTTT
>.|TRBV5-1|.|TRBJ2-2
CASRGQSNTGELFF
TGCGCCAGCAGGGGGCAGTCGAACACCGGGGAGCTGTTTTTT
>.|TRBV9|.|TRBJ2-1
CASSPSGFGEQFF
TGTGCCAGCAGCCCCTCGGGGTTCGGTGAGCAGTTCTTC
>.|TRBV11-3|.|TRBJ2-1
CASSLGPYNEQFF
TGTGCCAGCAGCTTAGGGCCTTACAATGAGCAGTTCTTC
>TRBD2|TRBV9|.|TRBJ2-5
CASSGNPGTSDQTQYF
TGTGCCAGCAGCGGGAATCCCGGGACTAGCGACCAGACCCAGTACTTC
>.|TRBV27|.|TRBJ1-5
CATVYSNQPQHF
TGTGCCACCGTTTATAGCAATCAGCCCCAGCATTTT
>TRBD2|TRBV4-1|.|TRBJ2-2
CASSQIAGDAITGELFF
TGCGCCAGCAGCCAAATAGCGGGGGACGCTATCACCGGGGAGCTGTTTTTT
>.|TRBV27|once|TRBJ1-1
CASSLGQVSTEAFF
TGTGCCAGCAGTTTGGGGCAGGTGAGCACTGAAGCTTTCTTT
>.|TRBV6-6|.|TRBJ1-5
CASSYRVVGNQPQHF
TGTGCCAGCAGTTATCGGGTTGTTGGCAATCAGCCCCAGCATTTT
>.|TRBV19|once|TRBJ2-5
CASSIGGRETQYF
TGTGCCAGTAGTATAGGAGGGAGAGAGACCCAGTACTTC
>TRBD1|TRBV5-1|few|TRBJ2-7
CASSLQGASSYEQYF
TGCGCCAGCAGCTTGCAGGGGGCGAGCTCCTACGAGCAGTACTTC
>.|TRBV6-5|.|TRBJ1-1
CASADKGRNTEAFF
TGTGCCAGCGCCGACAAAGGCAGGAACACTGAAGCTTTCTTT
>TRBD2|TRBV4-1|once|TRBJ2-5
CASSQLGVASGGWKETQYF
TGCGCCAGCAGCCAACTGGGGGTGGCTAGCGGGGGATGGAAAGAGACCCAGTACTTC
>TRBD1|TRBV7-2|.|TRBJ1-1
CASSPPGGSWTEAFF
TGTGCCAGCAGCCCCCCAGGGGGCTCATGGACTGAAGCTTTCTTT
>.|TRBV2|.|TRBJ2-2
CASTGIGGTGELFF
TGTGCCAGCACTGGAATCGGGGGCACCGGGGAGCTGTTTTTT
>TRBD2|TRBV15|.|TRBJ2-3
CATSSRLAGGTDTQYF
TGTGCCACCAGCAGCCGACTAGCGGGAGGAACAGATACGCAGTATTTT
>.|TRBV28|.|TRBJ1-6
CASSSPGTSNF
TGTGCCAGCAGTTCCCCAGGGACATCTAACTTT
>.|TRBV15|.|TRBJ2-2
CATSRGQDGELFF
TGTGCCACCAGCAGAGGACAGGACGGGGAGCTGTTTTTT
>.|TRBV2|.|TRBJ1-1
CASSEAGRGGGPEAFF
TGTGCCAGCAGTGAAGCGGGCAGGGGAGGGGGGCCTGAAGCTTTCTTT
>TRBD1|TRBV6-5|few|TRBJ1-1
CASSQDRATEAFF
TGTGCCAGCAGCCAGGACAGGGCCACTGAAGCTTTCTTT
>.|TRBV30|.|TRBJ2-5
CAWSGWLRGMETQYF
TGTGCCTGGAGTGGGTGGTTGCGGGGAATGGAGACCCAGTACTTC
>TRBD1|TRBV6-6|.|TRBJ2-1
CASRKGQAYSYNEQFF
TGTGCCAGCAGGAAGGGACAGGCATACTCTTACAATGAGCAGTTCTTC
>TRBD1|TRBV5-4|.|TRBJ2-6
CASSLVRQGYFSGANVLTF
TGTGCCAGCAGCTTGGTTAGACAGGGGTACTTCTCTGGGGCCAACGTCCTGACTTTC
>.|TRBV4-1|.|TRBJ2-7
CASSQQGPQYF
TGCGCCAGCAGCCAACAGGGTCCACAGTACTTC
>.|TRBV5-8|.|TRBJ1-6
CASSSGDSPLHF
TGTGCCAGCAGCTCAGGGGATTCACCCCTCCACTTT
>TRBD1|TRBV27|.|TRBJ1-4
CASKTGGLKLFF
TGTGCCAGCAAGACAGGGGGCCTGAAACTGTTTTTT
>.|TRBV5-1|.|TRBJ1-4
CASRPLGAGQEKLFF
TGCGCCAGCAGACCGTTGGGGGCGGGTCAGGAAAAACTGTTTTTT
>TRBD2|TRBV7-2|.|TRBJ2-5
CASSPALLANQETQYF
TGTGCCAGCAGCCCTGCCCTACTAGCGAACCAAGAGACCCAGTACTTC
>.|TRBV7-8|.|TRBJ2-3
CASSLVAASTDTQYF
TGTGCCAGCAGCTTGGTAGCGGCTAGCACAGATACGCAGTATTTT
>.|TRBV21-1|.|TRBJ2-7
CASSQRLAGSYEQYF
TGTGCCAGCAGCCAGAGACTAGCGGGGTCCTACGAGCAGTACTTC
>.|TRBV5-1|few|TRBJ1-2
CASSIQGDSYGYTF
TGCGCCAGCAGCATTCAAGGGGATTCTTATGGCTACACCTTC
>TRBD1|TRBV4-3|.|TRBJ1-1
CASSTRTGRNTEAFF
TGCGCCAGCAGCACTCGGACAGGGAGGAACACTGAAGCTTTCTTT
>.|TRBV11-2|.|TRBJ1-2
CASSPSGTTNYGYTF
TGTGCCAGCAGCCCCTCAGGGACTACTAACTATGGCTACACCTTC
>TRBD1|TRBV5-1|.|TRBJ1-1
CASSDHGTGNTEAFF
TGCGCCAGCAGCGATCACGGGACAGGGAACACTGAAGCTTTCTTT
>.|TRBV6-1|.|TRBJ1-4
CASSGQARLTNEKLFF
TGTGCCAGCAGTGGACAGGCGCGTTTAACTAATGAAAAACTGTTTTTT